This paragraph reports one TCR beta chain. The antigen remains undetermined. Unique molecular identifiers were used in preparing the TCRbeta library. A single record per CDR3 protein comes from TCRdb applying MiXCR to the PCR reads. The repertoire includes about 900,000 distinct CDR3 sequences, under 30% of them detected once, and roughly 28% sits in the top ten. The data derive from a study of T-cell reconstitution after alpha-beta-depleted transplantation in children. Broader study findings: It was surviving recipient T cells and thymic progenitors that gave some patients high TCRbeta diversity at day 60. By one year post-transplant, T-cell counts and diversity largely arose from T cells that were newly produced. It was reported that alpha-beta T cells came from several hundred expanded graft clones (about two months after transplant).

The source was PBMCs, mostly from graft donor cells, collected 360 days after TCRalphabeta/CD19-depleted stem cell transplant. The clonotype was recovered from a boy under two years old who had a stem cell transplant for SCID, so the T cells may come from the graft donor.

The CDR3 reads CASRPGTGVSTEAFF. The CDR3, as DNA: TGTGCCAGCAGGCCCGGGACAGGGGTTTCCACTGAAGCTTTCTTT. The rearrangement uses TRBV12-3 or TRBV12-4 and TRBJ1-1, with TRBD1 matching over 10 bases. The CDR3 totals 15 residues. J lost 4 bases, V lost 6 bases, and 8 bases had no gene match.